This record covers a single T cell receptor (beta chain). This specimen comes from a study of CD8 T cells in Susac syndrome. In germline, CDR1 is DFQATT, CDR2 SNEGSKA (reference sequence). V was trimmed by 7 bases and J by 2 bases, leaving 18 bases between them. The CDR3 covers 15 residues. Random-hexamer reverse transcription was applied to 0.5 to 1 ug RNA. Amplification of TCR beta CDR3 used immunoSEQ multiplex PCR across 54 Vbeta and 13 Jbeta. In TCRdb, the immunoSEQ multiplex PCR reads were re-called with MiXCR into one record per CDR3 protein. The sample contains 230,000 or so distinct CDR3 sequences, 95% of which appear only once. The study used treatment-naive patients who had stable or active relapsing-remitting disease as multiple sclerosis controls. The CD8+ and CD4+ T cells were negatively isolated, with the TEMRA cells enriched by FACS.

Sequenced sample: CD4+ T cells from PBMCs. The TCR sequence derives from a human donor with multiple sclerosis. V gene TRBV20-1 combines with J gene TRBJ1-5; TRBD1 is a possible D gene (5 bases). The CDR3 is CSVEQGAGGNQPQHF. In DNA form, the CDR3 reads TGCAGTGTAGAGCAGGGCGCAGGCGGCAATCAGCCCCAGCATTTT.